The TCR beta chain described here comes from a study of T cell changes during pregnancy in multiple sclerosis. TCRdb's copy holds only in-frame clones and misses some; the assay was immunoSEQ multiplex PCR. The data show fewer than 30,000 clones, about 92% seen once. V lost 2 bases to trimming and J lost 8 bases; unmatched junction nucleotides: 12. Germline V gene data show CDR1 as MDHEN and CDR2 as SYDVKM. The CDR3 sequence is 16 residues long. This clone has only a few counts. The chain couples TRBV28 to TRBJ1-2, with 9 bases that match TRBD1. The sequencing used CD8+ T cells from peripheral blood mononuclear cells, collected in the third trimester of pregnancy. The sequence came from a female donor in good health, enrolled as a control in a pregnancy study. CDR3 coding DNA: TGTGCCAGCAGTTTAGTAGTAACAGGGGGCGCATCCGGCTACACCTTC. Translating gives CASSLVVTGGASGYTF.